This TCR beta chain derives from a study of spatial heterogeneity in lung cancer. As for the study in general: A consistent excess of beta-chain over alpha-chain sequences was detected. The average appearance count of each unique TCR and UMI combination in raw reads was more than eight.

Trimming at V came to 3 bases and at J to 3 bases, leaving 4 bases not matched to a gene. The germline V gene encodes CDR1 DFQATT and CDR2 SNEGSKA (reference sequence). This CDR3 is built from 16 residues. Ten or more counts support this clonotype. Antigen unknown. Study-wide findings and caveats: Mutation counts in tumors were tracked by counts of expanded intratumoral alpha and beta TCRs.

TCRdb re-analysed the 5' RACE reads in MiXCR, keeping a single row per CDR3 protein. The table lists approximately 11,000 distinct CDR3 sequences, around 10% of them singletons, with approximately 12% in the top ten. Time point reported: sample taken at primary tumor resection. No cells were sorted before sequencing. The whole RNA sequenced was extracted from tumor, nontumor lung or frozen PBMC. The chain joins TRBV20-1 to TRBJ2-3, with 15 bases lining up with TRBD2. Sequenced here: lung tumor tissue, sampled at surgery. The source is a female donor with early-stage non-small cell lung cancer. The CDR3 nucleotides are TGCAGTGCTAGGAGGACTAGCGGGAGGGCTACAGATACGCAGTATTTT. Amino acids: CSARRTSGRATDTQYF.